This TCR beta chain was sequenced for a study of vaccination and CD4 T cells after COVID-19. Whole-study context: Each individual in the study obtained two doses of BNT162b2 or mRNA-1273 vaccine. Notes on the study in general: Within the convalescent patients, spike mono-reactivity was found in 304 of 307 vaccine-specific clones.

Sequence data for DNA of cultured CD4+ T cells were generated by the Oncomine TCR Beta short-read assay. A single record per CDR3 protein comes from TCRdb applying MiXCR to the PCR reads. The sample includes thousands of distinct CDR3 sequences, over 25% of them seen just once. For this clonotype: The target antigen is unknown.

Indicated treatment: approximately 9-day PBMC culture with coronavirus spike peptide pools or control peptides (ViraFEST assay). Before TCRs were sequenced, ViraFEST expanded antigen-specific T cells with peptide pools. The CDR3 length is 21 residues. Trimming removed 5 bases from V and 7 bases from J; junction bases left unmatched: 23. Germline values: CDR1 MDHEN, CDR2 SYDVKM. This specimen was CD4+ T cells from blood, cultured in vitro, taken after SARS-CoV-2 vaccination. This receptor was obtained from a human donor who had recovered from COVID-19. This chain uses TRBV28 with TRBJ1-6; 10 bases line up with TRBD1. For the CDR3, the DNA is TGTGCCAGCAGTGCATTATACTCGTCCGCCGGGACAGGGGTTTGGAATTCACCCCTCCACTTT. Translation: CASSALYSSAGTGVWNSPLHF.